The 27 T cell receptor beta chains reported below all come from one sample, sequenced in a study of blood T cell repertoires in COVID-19. Produced via immunoSEQ multiplex PCR; TCRdb's table is partial and in-frame only. Of over 70,000 clones detected, 80% appear once; the ten largest clones hold roughly 18%. The sequenced sample was peripheral blood. The receptor set was obtained from a man in his 70s who had recovered from COVID-19.

This clone was seen more than once but under ten times. The rearrangement links TRBV6-5 to TRBJ1-6; D uncertain. The CDR3 runs to 13 residues. V gave up 2 bases and J gave up 7 bases, with 6 bases separating them. Germline CDR1 reads MNHEY; CDR2 reads SVGAGI. CDR3 DNA sequence: TGTGCCAGCAGTTACGACTACAATTCACCCCTCCACTTT. Translation gives CASSYDYNSPLHF.

The chain links TRBV29-1 to TRBJ1-1; D is ambiguous. This CDR3 contains 12 residues. CDR1 SQVTM and CDR2 ANQGSEA come from the germline V gene. The germline V and J ends were trimmed by 4 bases and 1 base, with 7 bases remaining between them. CDR3 nucleotides: TGCAGCGTTGCGGGAGGGAACACTGAAGCTTTCTTT. This sequence encodes CSVAGGNTEAFF.

The chain carries TRBV4-3 and TRBJ2-2, with D perhaps matching TRBD2 (5 bases). Germline V lookup: CDR1 LGHNA, CDR2 YSLEER. Deletions cut 4 bases from V and 1 base from J, with 13 bases between. The CDR3 extends over 16 amino acids. This CDR3 reads CASSPTISVNTGELFF. Written as DNA, the CDR3 is TGCGCCAGCAGCCCGACTATTTCGGTGAACACCGGGGAGCTGTTTTTT.

The count of this clone is one. The chain recombines TRBV7-2 with TRBJ2-5; perhaps TRBD1 as D (5 bases). The V end lost 4 bases, the J end lost 5 bases, and 14 bases lay between the germline ends. CDR1 SGHTA and CDR2 FQGNSA come from the germline V gene. The CDR3 totals 14 residues. CDR3 DNA sequence: TGTGCCAGCAGCTCTGGACCTCCAGGGGAGACCCAGTACTTC. Its protein product is CASSSGPPGETQYF.

The chain employs TRBV5-1 and TRBJ2-2; D gene unclear. Deletions cut 4 bases from V and 3 bases from J, with 13 bases between. The CDR3 has 15 residues. Germline CDR1 reads SGHRS; CDR2 reads YFSETQ. The CDR3 loop reads CASSRRAQDTGELFF. The CDR3 DNA is TGCGCCAGCAGCCGGAGAGCGCAAGACACCGGGGAGCTGTTTTTT.

The chain combines TRBV7-8 with TRBJ1-5; a weak D match, TRBD1 (6 bases). The germline CDR1 and CDR2 sequences are SGHVS and FQNEAQ. V was clipped by 2 bases and J by 6 bases, with 17 bases between them. CDR3 length: 16 amino acids. The CDR3 protein is CASSLQNRVLGQPQHF. The CDR3 region has the DNA TGTGCCAGCAGCTTACAAAACAGGGTACTAGGTCAGCCCCAGCATTTT.

This sequence joins TRBV7-8 and TRBJ2-1; TRBD1 aligns across 9 bases. The CDR3 runs to 17 residues. The junction had 12 bases not matched to a gene; V was cut back by 4 bases and J by 5 bases. The germline gives CDR1 SGHVS, CDR2 FQNEAQ. The CDR3 DNA follows: TGTGCCAGCAGCTCCCCCGGGACAGGGAGTCCTAACAATGAGCAGTTCTTC. This translates into CASSSPGTGSPNNEQFF.

The chain uses TRBV28 and TRBJ2-5; D not resolved. Germline V gene lookup returns CDR1 MDHEN and CDR2 SYDVKM. The CDR3 loop spans 14 amino acids. V was cut by 5 bases and J by 1 base, with 11 bases left in between. The CDR3 region is CASSLSEFQETQYF. DNA for the CDR3: TGTGCCAGCAGTCTCTCAGAATTCCAAGAGACCCAGTACTTC.

This chain joins TRBV7-2 and TRBJ1-1; 10 bases map to TRBD1. V was pared by 5 bases and J by 7 bases, with 10 bases of the junction left unmatched. The CDR3 contains 15 residues. Germline CDR1 and CDR2: SGHTA and FQGNSA. The CDR3 loop is CASSRPGTGDGEAFF. DNA for the CDR3: TGTGCCAGCAGCCGTCCCGGGACAGGGGACGGTGAAGCTTTCTTT.

The rearrangement links TRBV5-6 to TRBJ2-3; no clear D gene. Trimming took off 3 bases at V and 1 base at J, with 12 bases between the two ends. The CDR3 has 15 amino acids. The V gene's germline CDR1 is SGHDT and CDR2 YYEEEE. DNA of the CDR3: TGTGCCAGCAGCTCTATGCAATCACGCACAGATACGCAGTATTTT. This translates into CASSSMQSRTDTQYF.

The V and J genes are TRBV29-1 and TRBJ2-7; D gene unclear. V was cut by 6 bases and J by 0 bases, with 9 bases left in between. CDR3 length equals 12 residues. Germline V gives CDR1 SQVTM, CDR2 ANQGSEA. CDR3 in amino acids: CSVVANSYEQYF. The CDR3, as DNA: TGCAGCGTCGTAGCTAACTCCTACGAGCAGTACTTC.

V gene TRBV27 combines with J gene TRBJ2-2, with 12 bases matching TRBD1. After removal of 6 bases from V and 0 bases from J, the junction contained 11 bases not matched to a gene. CDR3 size: 19 residues. The germline V gene encodes CDR1 MNHEY and CDR2 SMNVEV (reference sequence). In DNA, the CDR3 is TGTGCCAGCAGGAGATACTCGGGACAGGGGGCCTCGAACACCGGGGAGCTGTTTTTT. Translated, it gives CASRRYSGQGASNTGELFF.

This clone was seen just once. The CDR3 protein is CATSDLGLAGSEQFF. The CDR3 DNA is TGTGCCACCAGTGATTTGGGCCTAGCGGGTAGCGAGCAGTTCTTC. The rearrangement links TRBV24-1 to TRBJ2-1, with TRBD2 matching over 8 bases. The CDR3 loop spans 15 amino acids. V lost 0 bases and J lost 10; bases outside the gene matches: 7. Germline V lookup: CDR1 KGHDR, CDR2 SFDVKD.

The gene calls are TRBV4-3 and TRBJ2-1, with 7 nucleotides matching TRBD1. Germline CDR1 LGHNA, CDR2 YSLEER. CDR3 length: 15 amino acids. After removal of 1 base from V and 2 bases from J, the junction contained 2 bases not matched to a gene. CDR3 in DNA: TGCGCCAGCAGCCAAGGGGACAGTCCCTACAATGAGCAGTTCTTC. Amino acid sequence: CASSQGDSPYNEQFF.

The CDR3 nucleotides read TGTGCCAGCAGTGAGCCGACAGGGGGAGAGACCCAGTACTTC. It is translated as CASSEPTGGETQYF. V usage is TRBV25-1 and J usage is TRBJ2-5; 9 bases fit TRBD1. The CDR3 runs to 14 residues. The V segment lost 3 bases and the J segment 4 bases; nucleotides outside the gene matches: 3. The germline V gene has CDR1 MGHDK and CDR2 SYGVNS.

The chain has TRBV7-9 and TRBJ1-3, with a tentative D call TRBD1 (6 bases). Trimming took off 1 base at V and 4 bases at J, with 14 bases between the two ends. The germline CDR1 and CDR2 sequences are SEHNR and FQNEAQ (reference sequence). The CDR3 runs 16 residues. The CDR3 bases are TGTGCCAGCAGCTTAGATAGGGGGTCCGACGGAAACACCATATATTTT. Its protein product is CASSLDRGSDGNTIYF.

The chain employs TRBV7-8 and TRBJ2-2, with TRBD1 matching over 7 bases. Germline V lookup: CDR1 SGHVS, CDR2 FQNEAQ. The CDR3 consists of 16 residues. J gave up 0 bases and V 5 bases, and 6 bases lay outside the gene matches. The CDR3, as DNA: TGTGCCAGCAGCACAGACAGGGCTTCGAACACCGGGGAGCTGTTTTTT. It codes for CASSTDRASNTGELFF.

Here the CDR3 reads CASNKGSTGMPQPQHF. Written as DNA, the CDR3 is TGTGCCAGCAATAAGGGGTCCACAGGGATGCCTCAGCCCCAGCATTTT. The chain has TRBV28 and TRBJ1-5, with D possibly TRBD1 on 6 matching bases. The CDR3 length is 16 residues. V lost 7 bases and J 6 bases, leaving 22 bases between the germline ends. The V gene's germline CDR1 is MDHEN and CDR2 SYDVKM.

In its sample, this clone is medium-sized. This sequence joins TRBV28 and TRBJ1-2, with 7 bases that match TRBD1. CDR1 and CDR2 (germline): MDHEN, SYDVKM. The CDR3 spans 16 residues. V lost 4 bases and J lost 8; bases outside the gene matches: 16. This CDR3 is CASSSAPRQGPSGYTF. CDR3 sequence (DNA): TGTGCCAGCAGTTCCGCACCCCGACAGGGCCCTAGCGGCTACACCTTC.

This clone was seen only a few times. The chain joins TRBV18 to TRBJ2-5, with 9 bases aligning to TRBD2. The CDR3 is 15 residues long. From germline, CDR1 is KGHSH and CDR2 LQKENI. V dropped 6 bases and J dropped 3; count of bases not matched to a gene: 8. In DNA, the CDR3 is TGTGCCAGCTCCTTCGCGGGGGGGTCAGAAGAGACCCAGTACTTC. Encoded protein: CASSFAGGSEETQYF.

This chain connects TRBV28 to TRBJ2-1, with 8 positions matching TRBD2. The length of the CDR3 is 13 residues. V was clipped by 5 bases and J by 9 bases; unmatched bases: 6. CDR1 is MDHEN, CDR2 SYDVKM, per germline. The CDR3 loop is CASSPGLAFEQFF. In DNA form, the CDR3 reads TGTGCCAGCAGTCCCGGACTAGCCTTTGAGCAGTTCTTC.

This clone was detected only once. The chain recombines TRBV18 with TRBJ1-1, with 8 positions matching TRBD1. This CDR3 is built from 13 residues. CDR1 is KGHSH and CDR2 is LQKENI in the germline V gene. V shed 6 bases and J 6 bases; nucleotides not matched to a gene: 6. The CDR3 sequence is CASSEDRDAEAFF. CDR3 sequence (DNA): TGTGCCAGCTCGGAGGACAGGGATGCTGAAGCTTTCTTT.

The J gene is TRBJ2-2, the V gene TRBV9; 8 bases agree with TRBD2. The CDR3 has 16 amino acids. From germline, CDR1 is SGDLS and CDR2 YYNGEE. V gave up 0 bases and J gave up 3 bases; unmatched junction bases: 4. The CDR3 coding sequence is TGTGCCAGCAGCGTAGTCAGCGGGAGTCACACCGGGGAGCTGTTTTTT. Encoded protein: CASSVVSGSHTGELFF.

This chain uses TRBV2 with TRBJ2-1, with a tentative D call TRBD2 (5 bases). Trimming cost V 3 bases and J 2 bases, with 11 bases left between them. This CDR3 contains 15 residues. CDR1 is SNHLY, CDR2 FYNNEI, per germline. The CDR3 loop reads CASSDMLATYNEQFF. CDR3 coding DNA: TGTGCCAGCAGTGACATGCTAGCAACCTACAATGAGCAGTTCTTC.

This clone was seen ten or more times. The CDR3 reads CASSLGPSQNIQYF. The CDR3 nucleotides read TGTGCCAGCAGCTTAGGGCCTTCCCAAAACATTCAGTACTTC. The chain employs TRBV11-3 and TRBJ2-4; D is uncertain. Germline CDR1 is SGHNT and CDR2 is YENEEA. The CDR3 is 14 residues long. Trimming stripped 1 base from V and 5 bases from J, with 9 bases between. Using reference TRBV11-3 and TRBJ2-4 for the parts outside the CDR3, the full variable domain is EAGVVQSPRYKIIEKKQPVAFWCNPISGHNTLYWYLQNLGQGPELLIRYENEEAVDDSQLPKDRFSAERLKGVDSTLKIQPAELGDSAVYLCASSLGPSQNIQYFGAGTRLSVL.

V usage is TRBV6-5 and J usage is TRBJ1-2; D ambiguous. V was trimmed by 6 bases and J by 2 bases, leaving 7 bases between them. This CDR3 is 12 amino acids long. CDR1 and CDR2 from the germline V gene are MNHEY and SVGAGI. The CDR3 protein is CASRGQNYGYTF. The CDR3 coding sequence is TGTGCCAGCAGGGGCCAGAACTATGGCTACACCTTC.

This CDR3 is CASRASGGTNEKLFF. The CDR3 DNA is TGTGCCAGCAGAGCGTCAGGGGGCACTAATGAAAAACTGTTTTTT. The chain employs TRBV6-5 and TRBJ1-4; 8 nucleotides agree with TRBD1. Unmatched junction bases numbered 5, after V lost 6 bases and J lost 2 bases. Per germline, CDR1 MNHEY and CDR2 SVGAGI. The CDR3 has 15 residues.